The clone carrying this TCR beta chain was detected once. Its specificity is not known. Trimming removed 1 base from V and 4 bases from J, with 16 bases in between. Germline V gene sequence: CDR1 MGHRA, CDR2 YSYEKL. CDR3 length equals 16 residues. The source of the sample is a study of post-analysis software for immune sequencing data. Each TCR beta cDNA library carried unique molecular identifiers. TCRdb reprocessed the PCR reads via MiXCR and lists one record per CDR3 protein. The sample lists roughly 600,000 distinct CDR3 sequences, about 40% occurring once. Regarding the study as a whole: Roughly 5 TRBV segments, TRBV5-6, TRBV5-1 and TRBV20-1 among them, were found more frequent in patients than controls.

This TCR came from a girl aged 10-17 years with multiple sclerosis. The chain employs TRBV4-1 and TRBJ1-2; D perhaps matches TRBD1 (5 bases). Sequenced material: blood. CDR3 bases: TGCGCCAGCAGCCAAGGGGCCCAGAGGGGCGGCTATGGCTACACCTTC. Translated: CASSQGAQRGGYGYTF.